The next 32 T cell receptor beta chains were all read from a single sample in a study of blood T cell repertoires in COVID-19. The protocol was immunoSEQ multiplex PCR, while the TCRdb copy is restricted to in-frame clones and leaves out a portion. The sample has approximately 120,000 clones; around four fifths are singletons. Sequenced input: PBMCs or T cells enriched from blood (not recorded which). The receptors here all came from a man younger than 40 who had recovered from COVID-19.

The CDR3 DNA reads TGTGCCCGAGGGAGGGAGAACACCGGGGAGCTGTTTTTT. It specifies CARGRENTGELFF. The chain joins TRBV30 to TRBJ2-2; 7 bases match TRBD2. Looked up from germline, CDR1 is GTSNPN and CDR2 is SVGIG (reference sequence). Trimming cost V 8 bases and J 1 base; bases outside gene matches: 4. There are 13 residues in the CDR3. Full variable domain (rest looked up from reference TRBV30 and TRBJ2-2): SQTIHQWPATLVQPVGSPLSLECTVEGTSNPNLYWYRQAAGRGLQLLFYSVGIGQISSEVPQNLSASRPQDRQFILSSKKLLLSDSGFYLCARGRENTGELFFGEGSRLTVL.

The chain couples TRBV30 to TRBJ2-7; D is perhaps TRBD2 (6 bases). Germline V gene sequence: CDR1 GTSNPN, CDR2 SVGIG (reference sequence). V lost 5 bases to trimming and J lost 6 bases, with 17 bases between them. The CDR3 has 13 amino acids. CDR3 nucleotide sequence: TGTGCCTGGTTGGCAATCGCGGGGACCGAGCAGTACTTC. Residues: CAWLAIAGTEQYF.

This chain joins TRBV19 and TRBJ1-3; TRBD1 matches at 8 bases. V lost 11 bases to trimming and J lost 2 bases; unmatched junction nucleotides: 5. The length of the CDR3 is 13 residues. Germline assignment: CDR1 LNHDA and CDR2 SQIVND (reference sequence). The CDR3 bases are TGTGCCGGAGAGGACAGGGCTGGAAACACCATATATTTT. This gives the protein CAGEDRAGNTIYF. Looking up the rest from reference TRBV19 and TRBJ1-3 gives the full variable domain: DGGITQSPKYLFRKEGQNVTLSCEQNLNHDAMYWYRQDPGQGLRLIYYSQIVNDFQKGDIAEGYSVSREKKESFPLTVTSAQKNPTAFYLCAGEDRAGNTIYFGEGSWLTVV.

The chain is built from TRBV12-3 or TRBV12-4 and TRBJ2-2; D is undetermined. The CDR3 totals 13 residues. Between the trimmed V and J ends, which lost 3 bases and 4 bases, there was a span of 6 bases. The CDR3 DNA reads as TGTGCCAGCAGTTTGCAGCGCACCGGGGAGCTGTTTTTT. Translated: CASSLQRTGELFF.

This chain links TRBV7-9 with TRBJ2-3; the match to TRBD1 covers 7 bases. V lost 1 base and J lost 4; bases outside the gene matches: 5. Germline V lookup: CDR1 SEHNR, CDR2 FQNEAQ (reference sequence). CDR3 length: 15 residues. The CDR3 sequence: CASSLDGQVSDTQYF. CDR3 in DNA: TGTGCCAGCAGCTTAGACGGACAGGTCTCAGATACGCAGTATTTT.

V and J are TRBV11-2 and TRBJ2-2, with D perhaps TRBD1 (5 bases). CDR3 length: 16 residues. Germline V gives CDR1 SGHAT, CDR2 FQNNGV. V lost 1 base, J lost 4 bases, and 13 bases lay in between. The CDR3 reads CASSLVVSGFTGELFF. In DNA, the CDR3 is TGTGCCAGCAGCTTAGTAGTCTCAGGGTTCACCGGGGAGCTGTTTTTT.

This chain connects TRBV7-9 to TRBJ1-2, with D possibly matching TRBD1 (5 bases). CDR1 is SEHNR, CDR2 FQNEAQ, per germline (reference sequence). Trimming left V 7 bases short and J 3 bases short, with 9 bases between. This CDR3 contains 12 residues. The DNA of the CDR3 is TGTGCCAGCACTCAGGGCGACTATGGCTACACCTTC. It yields the protein CASTQGDYGYTF. Complete variable domain (other parts from reference TRBV7-9 and TRBJ1-2): DTGVSQNPRHKITKRGQNVTFRCDPISEHNRLYWYRQTLGQGPEFLTYFQNEAQLEKSRLLSDRFSAERPKGSFSTLEIQRTEQGDSAMYLCASTQGDYGYTFGSGTRLTVV.

The V call is TRBV24-1, the J call TRBJ2-1, with D unclear. Trimming left V 3 bases short and J 8 bases short, with 10 bases between. The CDR3 is 13 amino acids. Germline lookup yields CDR1 KGHDR and CDR2 SFDVKD. CDR3 DNA sequence: TGTGCCACCAGTGATCCTTACTCCGATGAGCAGTTCTTC. It yields the protein CATSDPYSDEQFF.

A note on this clone: A junction end diverges from the germline sequence, so it may reflect a read error. The chain carries TRBV27 and TRBJ2-7, with a weak D call TRBD1 (5 bases). The germline V gene encodes CDR1 MNHEY and CDR2 SMNVEV (reference sequence). This CDR3 has 13 residues. The CDR3 region has the DNA TGTGCCAGCAGTTCCCAGGGATCCTTCGAGCAGTACTTC. This encodes CASSSQGSFEQYF.

The chain joins TRBV5-4 to TRBJ2-7; no definite D call. The V end was cut by 0 bases, the J end by 5 bases, with 9 bases between. The CDR3 runs 13 residues. Germline V gene sequence: CDR1 SGHNT, CDR2 YYREEE (reference sequence). The CDR3 spells CASSLGAVDEQYF. The CDR3 region has the DNA TGTGCCAGCAGCTTGGGGGCCGTCGACGAGCAGTACTTC.

The V and J genes are TRBV2 and TRBJ2-5; D perhaps matches TRBD2 (5 bases). The CDR3 extends over 14 amino acids. The germline CDR1 and CDR2 sequences are SNHLY and FYNNEI. Trimming took 8 bases from V and 1 from J, leaving 14 bases between them. CDR3 in amino acids: CASGYVGAQETQYF. The CDR3 DNA reads TGTGCCAGCGGGTACGTGGGAGCCCAAGAGACCCAGTACTTC. The full variable domain, in which reference TRBV2 and TRBJ2-5 provide the parts outside the CDR3, is EPEVTQTPSHQVTQMGQEVILRCVPISNHLYFYWYRQILGQKVEFLVSFYNNEISEKSEIFDDQFSVERPDGSNFTLKIRSTKLEDSAMYFCASGYVGAQETQYFGPGTRLLVL.

The chain couples TRBV19 to TRBJ1-6; 9 bases are a match to TRBD1. V trimming: 6 bases; J trimming: 7 bases; junction bases outside the gene matches: 7. The CDR3 sequence is 15 residues long. Germline V CDR1 and CDR2: LNHDA, SQIVND (reference sequence). Here the CDR3 reads CASSKDRGTNSPLHF. CDR3 DNA sequence: TGTGCCAGTAGCAAGGACAGGGGAACGAATTCACCCCTCCACTTT.

The chain recombines TRBV9 with TRBJ1-1; 11 positions agree with TRBD1. Per germline, CDR1 SGDLS and CDR2 YYNGEE. This CDR3 spans 16 amino acids. V shed 4 bases and J 0 bases; nucleotides not matched to a gene: 5. The CDR3 protein is CASSLGTGGLNTEAFF. CDR3 nucleotides: TGTGCCAGCAGCCTTGGGACAGGGGGACTGAACACTGAAGCTTTCTTT.

V is TRBV6-1 and J is TRBJ2-7; TRBD1 is a possible D gene (5 bases). The CDR3 extends over 14 amino acids. Trimming shortened V by 3 bases and J by 7 bases, and 16 bases separated the two germline ends. CDR1 is MNHNS, CDR2 SASEGT, per germline. The CDR3 coding sequence is TGTGCCAGCAGTGATCTCGCAGGGTTGAGAGAGCAGTACTTC. This translates into CASSDLAGLREQYF.

The chain has TRBV6-1 and TRBJ2-3; 10 bases are a match to TRBD2. With 4 bases clipped from V and 4 bases from J, the junction kept 8 bases outside the gene matches. Germline CDR1 and CDR2: MNHNS and SASEGT. The CDR3 sequence is 16 residues long. CDR3 coding DNA: TGTGCCAGCAGTGGTTCAGCGGGAGGGCCCCCAGATACGCAGTATTTT. Translation gives CASSGSAGGPPDTQYF.

The gene calls are TRBV24-1 and TRBJ2-2, with 9 bases aligning to TRBD1. This CDR3 has 17 amino acids. J lost 6 bases, V lost 2 bases, and 9 bases had no gene match. Germline CDR1 and CDR2: KGHDR and SFDVKD. DNA of the CDR3: TGTGCCACCAGTGATTCGGCCGGGACAGGGACGGCCGGGGAGCTGTTTTTT. Translation: CATSDSAGTGTAGELFF.

J is TRBJ2-5 and V is TRBV3-1 (or the pseudogene TRBV3-2), with unresolved D. The CDR3 covers 17 residues. The V end lost 0 bases, the J end lost 1 base, and 15 bases lay between the germline ends. Germline V CDR1 and CDR2: LGHDT, YNNKEL (reference sequence). This CDR3 is CASSQEGIPGSQETQYF. The CDR3 nucleotides read TGTGCCAGCAGCCAAGAAGGAATCCCAGGAAGCCAAGAGACCCAGTACTTC.

The chain recombines TRBV9 with TRBJ1-2; D not certain. The V gene lost 0 bases and the J gene lost 4 bases, with 13 bases spanning the gap. The CDR3 runs to 15 residues. Germline V gene lookup returns CDR1 SGDLS and CDR2 YYNGEE. CDR3: CASSVEGVGFYGYTF. The CDR3, as DNA: TGTGCCAGCAGCGTAGAAGGAGTTGGGTTCTATGGCTACACCTTC.

CDR3: CASSLSGPYEQYV. CDR3 DNA sequence: TGTGCCAGCAGCCTTTCAGGCCCCTACGAGCAGTACGTC. This chain links TRBV14 with TRBJ2-7; the D is unclear. The V end lost 4 bases, the J end lost 2 bases, and 9 bases lay between the germline ends. The CDR3 is 13 residues long. Germline V gives CDR1 SGHDN, CDR2 FVKESK.

The V and J genes are TRBV4-1 and TRBJ2-1; D perhaps matches TRBD2 (5 bases). There are 13 residues in the CDR3. The V gene lost 0 bases and the J gene lost 8 bases, with 8 bases spanning the gap. The germline V gene has CDR1 MGHRA and CDR2 YSYEKL. The CDR3 region has the DNA TGCGCCAGCAGCCAAGAAAGGGAGTATGAGCAGTTCTTC. It yields the protein CASSQEREYEQFF.

V usage is TRBV28 and J usage is TRBJ2-7, with 9 bases identical to TRBD1. V trimming: 8 bases; J trimming: 0 bases; junction bases outside the gene matches: 2. The CDR3 consists of 13 residues. Looked up from germline, CDR1 is MDHEN and CDR2 is SYDVKM. The CDR3 here is CASRTGVSYEQYF. In DNA form, the CDR3 reads TGTGCCAGCCGGACAGGGGTCTCCTACGAGCAGTACTTC. The whole variable domain, remainder taken from reference TRBV28 and TRBJ2-7, is DVKVTQSSRYLVKRTGEKVFLECVQDMDHENMFWYRQDPGLGLRLIYFSYDVKMKEKGDIPEGYSVSREKKERFSLILESASTNQTSMYLCASRTGVSYEQYFGPGTRLTVT.

The gene calls are TRBV28 and TRBJ1-6, with TRBD1 as a possible D gene (5 bases). The V end lost 10 bases, the J end lost 6 bases, and 13 bases lay between the germline ends. There are 13 residues in the CDR3. CDR1 MDHEN and CDR2 SYDVKM come from the germline V gene. CDR3 bases: TGTGCCACGGCCAGGGTGGTTAATTCACCCCTCCACTTT. It is translated as CATARVVNSPLHF.

This clone was picked up a small number of times. The J gene is TRBJ2-2, the V gene TRBV2, with 8 positions matching TRBD1. This CDR3 has 15 residues. The trim removed 6 bases at V and 0 bases at J, leaving 3 bases unmatched. CDR1 and CDR2 from the germline V gene are SNHLY and FYNNEI. In nucleotides, the CDR3 is TGTGCCAGCAGCGTGGACAGGGCGAACACCGGGGAGCTGTTTTTT. This sequence encodes CASSVDRANTGELFF.

The V call is TRBV15, the J call TRBJ2-7, with D possibly being TRBD1 (6 bases). Trimming took 0 bases from V and 5 from J, leaving 14 bases between them. The CDR3 covers 15 residues. The V gene's germline CDR1 is LNHNV and CDR2 YYDKDF (reference sequence). CDR3 bases: TGTGCCACCAGCAGAGATCAGAACAGGGTGGACGAGCAGTACGTC. This codes for CATSRDQNRVDEQYV.

The chain is built from TRBV12-3 or TRBV12-4 and TRBJ2-1, with D maybe TRBD2 (5 bases). The CDR3 is made up of 13 amino acids. Deletions cut 6 bases from V and 10 bases from J, with 16 bases between. The CDR3 is CASRLGLSLEQFF. The CDR3, as DNA: TGTGCCAGCAGACTAGGTTTATCGCTGGAGCAGTTCTTC.

This clone was counted between two and nine times. The chain combines TRBV14 with TRBJ1-2, with TRBD1 matching 9 bases. V lost 4 bases and J lost 0; bases outside the gene matches: 6. CDR1 and CDR2 from the germline V gene are SGHDN and FVKESK. CDR3 length: 16 amino acids. The CDR3: CASSRSGQGPNYGYTF. CDR3 nucleotide sequence: TGTGCCAGCAGCCGAAGCGGACAGGGGCCTAACTATGGCTACACCTTC.

This clone has only one observation. The chain has TRBV24-1 and TRBJ2-7, with D tentatively TRBD1 (6 bases). The V end lost 4 bases, the J end lost 0 bases, and 21 bases lay between the germline ends. This CDR3 is 18 amino acids long. Germline-derived CDR1 and CDR2 are KGHDR and SFDVKD. CDR3 DNA sequence: TGTGCCACCAGTGACTTCCCGACAGGTTACCCCTTCTCCTACGAGCAGTACTTC. This gives the protein CATSDFPTGYPFSYEQYF.

This clone was seen a few times. This chain uses TRBV5-4 with TRBJ2-7; tentative D call: TRBD1 (5 bases). The germline gives CDR1 SGHNT, CDR2 YYREEE (reference sequence). There are 12 residues in the CDR3. The V and J ends lost 0 bases and 8 bases respectively, with 9 bases between them. CDR3: CASSLGQGQQYF. CDR3 coding DNA: TGTGCCAGCAGCTTGGGTCAGGGTCAGCAGTACTTC.

V is TRBV5-1 and J is TRBJ1-1; D is undetermined. This CDR3 has 16 residues. The V gene's germline CDR1 is SGHRS and CDR2 YFSETQ. Between the trimmed V and J ends, which lost 3 bases and 0 bases, there was a span of 15 bases. The CDR3 region is CASSSPEKNMNTEAFF. The CDR3 coding sequence is TGCGCCAGCAGCTCGCCCGAAAAGAACATGAACACTGAAGCTTTCTTT.

The chain links TRBV12-5 to TRBJ2-3; TRBD2 agrees at 13 bases. V shed 6 bases, J shed 3 bases, and the junction held 12 bases outside the gene matches. From germline, CDR1 is LGHNT and CDR2 FRNRAP. This CDR3 has 18 residues. The DNA for the CDR3 is TGTGCTAGTGGCCCGACCGGACTAGCGGGAGCTAGGACAGATACGCAGTATTTT. The encoded protein is CASGPTGLAGARTDTQYF.

This chain uses TRBV5-1 with TRBJ1-2, with TRBD1 as a possible D gene (5 bases). V was shortened by 0 bases and J by 2 bases, with 17 bases between the two germline ends. The CDR3 runs 17 residues. Germline V CDR1 and CDR2: SGHRS, YFSETQ. The CDR3 coding sequence is TGCGCCAGCAGCTTGGCCCCGGCAGGGATGGGAAACTATGGCTACACCTTC. Translation: CASSLAPAGMGNYGYTF.

This rearrangement joins TRBV18 to TRBJ1-5; D is undetermined. Germline V gene sequence: CDR1 KGHSH, CDR2 LQKENI. V was shortened by 0 bases and J by 2 bases, with 11 bases between the two germline ends. There are 16 residues in the CDR3. In nucleotides, the CDR3 is TGTGCCAGCTCACCACCATCTGGAGGCGGCAATCAGCCCCAGCATTTT. Residues: CASSPPSGGGNQPQHF.